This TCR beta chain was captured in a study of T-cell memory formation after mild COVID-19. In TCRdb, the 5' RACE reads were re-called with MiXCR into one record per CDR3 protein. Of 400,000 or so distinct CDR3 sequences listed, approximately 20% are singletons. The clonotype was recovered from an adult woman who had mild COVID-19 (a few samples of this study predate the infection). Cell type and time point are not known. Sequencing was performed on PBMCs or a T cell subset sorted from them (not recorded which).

The CDR3 loop is CSVAEGASYGYTF. The CDR3 nucleotides read TGCAGCGTTGCGGAGGGGGCCTCGTATGGCTACACCTTC. V is TRBV29-1 and J is TRBJ1-2; 7 bases line up with TRBD1. The CDR3 sequence is 13 residues long. V lost 4 bases, J lost 5 bases, and 7 bases stayed unmatched. Germline CDR1 reads SQVTM; CDR2 reads ANQGSEA.